This entry lists 12 T cell receptor beta chains sequenced from one sample in a study of blood T cell repertoires in COVID-19. Libraries were prepared by immunoSEQ multiplex PCR; TCRdb keeps only in-frame clonotypes and omits some of them. Seen here are a few hundred thousand clones, around 89% observed once, and the top ten hold roughly 1.7%. Material: peripheral blood. The origin of the receptors is a young woman with COVID-19, enrolled during active disease.

This clone showed up just a few times. The chain employs TRBV19 and TRBJ1-2; no firm D call. CDR1 is LNHDA, CDR2 SQIVND, per germline (reference sequence). Trimming took off 7 bases at V and 0 bases at J, with 15 bases between the two ends. The CDR3 is 15 amino acids. Here the CDR3 DNA reads TGTGCCAGTATTTCCCGAGGCCCAGCTAACTATGGCTACACCTTC. This gives the protein CASISRGPANYGYTF.

V usage is TRBV6-2 or TRBV6-3 and J usage is TRBJ1-5; D gene ambiguous. With 4 bases removed from V and 4 bases from J, the gap between germline ends came to 5 bases. CDR3 length equals 12 residues. Germline V gives CDR1 MNHEY, CDR2 SVGEGT. The CDR3 protein is CASSSPNQPQHF. The CDR3 DNA sequence: TGTGCCAGCAGTTCCCCGAATCAGCCCCAGCATTTT.

This chain uses TRBV18 with TRBJ2-3, with TRBD2 matching 7 bases. The CDR3 is 15 amino acids. V dropped 0 bases and J dropped 0; count of bases not matched to a gene: 0. Germline V gives CDR1 KGHSH, CDR2 LQKENI. The CDR3 loop is CASSPPGGSTDTQYF. In DNA form, the CDR3 reads TGTGCCAGCTCACCACCGGGGGGGAGCACAGATACGCAGTATTTT. The variable domain in full, completed from reference TRBV18 and TRBJ2-3, reads NAGVMQNPRHLVRRRGQEARLRCSPMKGHSHVYWYRQLPEEGLKFMVYLQKENIIDESGMPKERFSAEFPKEGPSILRIQQVVRGDSAAYFCASSPPGGSTDTQYFGPGTRLTVL.

The chain recombines TRBV19 with TRBJ1-1; D unresolved. This CDR3 contains 17 residues. V was pared by 3 bases and J by 1 base, with 18 bases between. Per the germline V gene, CDR1 is LNHDA and CDR2 is SQIVND (reference sequence). The CDR3 protein is CASSILSPIAKNTEAFF. The CDR3 nucleotides are TGTGCCAGTAGTATCTTGTCACCCATAGCGAAGAACACTGAAGCTTTCTTT.

This clone has only one observation. The chain recombines TRBV28 with TRBJ1-4, with 9 bases identical to TRBD1. CDR1 and CDR2 (germline): MDHEN, SYDVKM. V lost 0 bases to trimming and J lost 2 bases; unmatched junction nucleotides: 4. The CDR3 runs 17 residues. The CDR3 loop is CASSLWGQGFTNEKLFF. The CDR3 DNA follows: TGTGCCAGCAGTTTATGGGGACAGGGTTTCACTAATGAAAAACTGTTTTTT.

The chain links TRBV7-2 to TRBJ2-5; no clear D gene. There are 12 residues in the CDR3. Germline V lookup: CDR1 SGHTA, CDR2 FQGNSA. V gave up 5 bases and J gave up 2 bases, with 6 bases separating them. The CDR3 DNA sequence: TGTGCCAGCAGCACCTATCAAGAGACCCAGTACTTC. It translates to CASSTYQETQYF.

V is TRBV18 and J is TRBJ2-5, with 9 bases matching TRBD2. Trimming took 2 bases from V and 1 from J; bases not matched to a gene: 2. This CDR3 is built from 15 residues. Germline-derived CDR1 and CDR2 are KGHSH and LQKENI. CDR3 sequence reads: CASSPGSGGQETQYF. In nucleotides, the CDR3 is TGTGCCAGCTCACCAGGTAGCGGGGGCCAAGAGACCCAGTACTTC.

This chain's CDR3 is CAWSPPPAPRGDTGELFF. Here the CDR3 DNA reads TGTGCCTGGAGTCCCCCCCCGGCTCCCCGGGGGGACACCGGGGAGCTGTTTTTT. The chain employs TRBV30 and TRBJ2-2, with 7 bases fitting TRBD2. The CDR3 is made up of 18 amino acids. V lost 2 bases, J lost 3 bases, and 15 bases stayed unmatched. Germline lookup yields CDR1 GTSNPN and CDR2 SVGIG (reference sequence).

J is TRBJ1-1 and V is TRBV7-8; 8 nucleotides line up with TRBD1. The V segment lost 7 bases and the J segment 1 base; nucleotides outside the gene matches: 5. There are 14 residues in the CDR3. Germline V gene lookup returns CDR1 SGHVS and CDR2 FQNEAQ. In nucleotides, the CDR3 is TGTGCCAGCACATACAGGGGGAAGAACACTGAAGCTTTCTTT. Encoded protein: CASTYRGKNTEAFF.

Points on this clone: Distinct nucleotide sequences in the sample also encode this CDR3. The V and J genes are TRBV19 and TRBJ2-5; 7 positions agree with TRBD1. With 1 base clipped from V and 1 base from J, the junction kept 0 bases outside the gene matches. The CDR3 loop spans 14 amino acids. Germline V gene sequence: CDR1 LNHDA, CDR2 SQIVND (reference sequence). CDR3 in DNA: TGTGCCAGTAGTATAGGGGACAGCCAAGAGACCCAGTACTTC. It encodes CASSIGDSQETQYF.

This chain links TRBV7-9 with TRBJ2-3, with TRBD2 identical over 11 bases. Unmatched junction bases numbered 3, after V lost 1 base and J lost 0 bases. Germline V gives CDR1 SEHNR, CDR2 FQNEAQ (reference sequence). The CDR3 has 17 amino acids. This CDR3 reads CASSLGLAGGSTDTQYF. For the CDR3, the DNA is TGTGCCAGCAGCTTAGGGCTAGCGGGAGGTAGCACAGATACGCAGTATTTT.

This clone was found a few times. V and J are TRBV14 and TRBJ2-7; 7 positions match TRBD1. The CDR3 has 19 amino acids. With 7 bases clipped from V and 2 bases from J, the junction kept 23 bases outside the gene matches. CDR1 SGHDN and CDR2 FVKESK come from the germline V gene. The DNA for the CDR3 is TGTGCCAGCACTCGACCTAGGACAGGACCGAAAAGCGAGACCTACGAGCAGTACTTC. It codes for CASTRPRTGPKSETYEQYF. The variable domain in full, completed from reference TRBV14 and TRBJ2-7, reads EAGVTQFPSHSVIEKGQTVTLRCDPISGHDNLYWYRRVMGKEIKFLLHFVKESKQDESGMPNNRFLAERTGGTYSTLKVQPAELEDSGVYFCASTRPRTGPKSETYEQYFGPGTRLTVT.